The 12 T cell receptor beta chains given below trace back to one sample, sequenced in a study of response to subunit inactivated influenza vaccine. MiXCR was run by TCRdb on the RT-PCR reads, yielding one entry per CDR3 protein. The repertoire holds about 520,000 distinct CDR3 sequences, about 25% seen once, with over 1.5% in the top ten. Sequenced here: CD4+ T cells sorted from PBMCs, sampled 5 to 6 days after vaccination. The source is a man in his fifties who received an inactivated influenza vaccine.

This clonotype was recorded a few times. V gene TRBV20-1 combines with J gene TRBJ2-1; 8 nucleotides align to TRBD1. J was trimmed by 2 bases and V by 0 bases; bases with no gene match: 3. Germline V gene lookup returns CDR1 DFQATT and CDR2 SNEGSKA (reference sequence). There are 15 residues in the CDR3. The CDR3 region is CSARDARGPYNEQFF. CDR3 nucleotides: TGCAGTGCTAGAGACGCCAGGGGGCCCTACAATGAGCAGTTCTTC.

This chain connects TRBV20-1 to TRBJ2-3; TRBD2 agrees at 13 bases. CDR1 and CDR2 (germline): DFQATT, SNEGSKA (reference sequence). The length of the CDR3 is 14 residues. CDR3 in DNA: TGCAGCACTACTAGCGGGGGGGCCGGAGATACGCAGTATTTT. Protein sequence: CSTTSGGAGDTQYF.

The V call is TRBV6-5, the J call TRBJ1-2; the D gene is possibly TRBD1 (6 bases). CDR3 length equals 16 residues. Per the germline V gene, CDR1 is MNHEY and CDR2 is SVGAGI. Trimming took off 2 bases at V and 0 bases at J, with 13 bases between the two ends. CDR3 DNA: TGTGCCAGCAGTTACGGAACAGGGAATACTAACTATGGCTACACCTTC. It codes for CASSYGTGNTNYGYTF.

There are a few counts of this clonotype. V and J are TRBV4-1 and TRBJ1-1; 8 bases are shared with TRBD1. J was trimmed by 4 bases and V by 5 bases; bases with no gene match: 12. This CDR3 spans 16 amino acids. Germline V CDR1 and CDR2: MGHRA, YSYEKL. This CDR3 reads CASSSKQTGVITEAFF. DNA of the CDR3: TGCGCCAGCAGCTCGAAACAGACAGGGGTAATCACTGAAGCTTTCTTT.

The genes are TRBV12-3 or TRBV12-4 and TRBJ2-7; D is uncertain. CDR3 length: 12 residues. V lost 8 bases to trimming and J lost 5 bases, with 13 bases between them. The CDR3 DNA follows: TGTGCCAGCGGTGATCCGTGGGACGAGCAGTACTTC. Its translation is CASGDPWDEQYF.

This clonotype was found a few times. The chain joins TRBV7-2 to TRBJ2-1, with D tentatively TRBD2 (6 bases). V lost 1 base, J lost 2 bases, and 15 bases lay in between. The length of the CDR3 is 17 residues. Looked up from germline, CDR1 is SGHTA and CDR2 is FQGNSA. CDR3 loop: CASSLGLTRYTYNEQFF. The CDR3, as DNA: TGTGCCAGCAGCTTAGGATTGACTAGATACACCTACAATGAGCAGTTCTTC.

This clonotype was detected only a few times. The chain combines TRBV10-3 with TRBJ2-5; D may be TRBD2 (8 bases). V was trimmed by 3 bases and J by 3 bases, leaving 17 bases between them. Germline-derived CDR1 and CDR2 are ENHRY and SYGVKD. This CDR3 contains 16 residues. CDR3 protein: CAISEGGGGSEETQYF. The CDR3 DNA reads as TGTGCCATCAGTGAAGGGGGCGGGGGGTCGGAAGAGACCCAGTACTTC.

On this clonotype: A much larger clone is a single base away; this may be a read error. The chain recombines TRBV29-1 with TRBJ2-1; D gene unclear. The CDR3 totals 12 residues. Trimming took off 4 bases at V and 4 bases at J, with 8 bases between the two ends. Germline values: CDR1 SQVTM, CDR2 ANQGSEA. CDR3 in amino acids: CSVGRVYNEQFF. CDR3 nucleotides: TGCAGCGTTGGTAGGGTTTACAATGAGCAGTTCTTC.

This clonotype occurred a few times. A read error may produce the germline difference seen at one junction end. The rearrangement uses TRBV7-7 and TRBJ2-5, with D possibly matching TRBD2 (5 bases). CDR3 length: 14 amino acids. Germline V gene sequence: CDR1 SSHAT, CDR2 FNYEAQ (reference sequence). The CDR3 loop is CASSFSTGSETQYF. CDR3 nucleotides: TGTGCTAGCAGCTTTTCGACGGGAAGCGAGACCCAGTACTTC.

There are many counts of this clonotype. This sequence joins TRBV29-1 and TRBJ2-7, with 7 bases aligning to TRBD2. This CDR3 spans 17 amino acids. CDR1 and CDR2 (germline): SQVTM, ANQGSEA. J lost 2 bases, V lost 7 bases, and 20 bases had no gene match. This CDR3 reads CSGPKAGLGLTPYEQYF. CDR3 DNA sequence: TGCAGCGGCCCGAAGGCAGGGCTGGGACTAACCCCCTACGAGCAGTACTTC.

J is TRBJ1-1 and V is TRBV28; D unresolved. CDR3 length equals 12 residues. Germline values: CDR1 MDHEN, CDR2 SYDVKM. The V gene lost 7 bases and the J gene lost 5 bases, with 11 bases spanning the gap. Written as DNA, the CDR3 is TGTGCCAGCATCCGACTTGGGACTGAAGCTTTCTTT. Residues: CASIRLGTEAFF.

This chain uses TRBV29-1 with TRBJ2-7; 9 bases line up with TRBD1. This CDR3 is built from 15 residues. Trimming took 4 bases from V and 6 from J; bases not matched to a gene: 13. The germline V gene encodes CDR1 SQVTM and CDR2 ANQGSEA. CDR3 nucleotide sequence: TGCAGCGTTGGGGGGCGGGGGACAGGGACTCGCGAGCAGTACTTC. This encodes CSVGGRGTGTREQYF.